This note documents a single T cell receptor beta chain sequence. The antigen is not known. PCR amplification relied on 60 Vbeta primers (plus 13 Jbeta primers). Libraries were prepared by immunoSEQ multiplex PCR; TCRdb keeps only in-frame clonotypes and omits some of them. The sample lists roughly 150,000 clones, 82% occurring once. V lost 5 bases and J lost 8; bases outside the gene matches: 15. Germline CDR1 reads SEHNR; CDR2 reads FQNEAQ (reference sequence). The CDR3 loop spans 16 amino acids. The data derive from a study of cytomegalovirus exposure and HLA in healthy donors. Points from the study as a whole: After further analysis at a later stage, around 17,000 TCR beta sequences were associated with HLA alleles at 0.05 false discovery rate. Analyses of presence/absence relied on an assumption of roughly uniform sequencing depth across donors. V- and J-gene trimming in TCR beta was tied to a missense DCLRE1C variant by an analysis performed later.

The genes are TRBV7-9 and TRBJ2-1; 7 bases line up with TRBD2. The receptor comes from a girl aged 10 to 17 in good health and CMV-seropositive. Specimen: PBMCs. CDR3 bases: TGTGCCAGCAGCCCCCCCATGGGGAGGGCACACGATGAGCAGTTCTTC. The encoded protein is CASSPPMGRAHDEQFF.